This TCR beta chain comes out of a study of T cell responses to AZD1222 COVID-19 vaccine. This clone occurred once. The target antigen is unknown. Study outcomes and limitations: Repertoires were obtained only post-peak T cell response. Seropositive AZD1222 recipients at baseline numbered only 5 or 6. Donors in the cohort were predominantly white British and more often female, and clonal diversity was possibly underestimated.

Repertoires were generated with immunoSEQ multiplex PCR, while TCRdb's copy carries only in-frame clones and drops some. Counted here are about 160,000 clones, roughly 94% occurring once; the ten biggest clones make up 1.3%. Germline V CDR1 and CDR2: MNHEY, SMNVEV (reference sequence). V was trimmed by 4 bases and J by 7 bases, leaving 11 bases between them. There are 13 residues in the CDR3. The chain combines TRBV27 with TRBJ1-5; D unresolved. This TCR derives from an adult in good health. The sequencing used peripheral blood, collected on day 0 of AZD1222 vaccination. CDR3 bases: TGTGCCAGCAGTTATAGGGCAGGACAGCCCCAGCATTTT. It yields the protein CASSYRAGQPQHF.